The source of this TCR beta chain is a study of blood T cell repertoires in COVID-19 (TCRdb year 2020). Study-level background: Samples from collaborators originated in the United States, Italy and Spain and spanned both the acute and convalescent phases of COVID-19. The prospective study material was composed of cDNA or gDNA derived from T cells, B-cell-depleted T cells, or PBMCs. The dataset comprised deeply sampled blood TCRbeta repertoires from subjects exposed to, actively infected with, or recovered from COVID-19. A freely available public database, intended as a resource for researchers studying the immune response to SARS-CoV-2, is where the repertoires were released. Samples came from the ongoing ImmuneRACE study (first 160 participants) plus 1,254 subjects from 6 global collaborators. A de-identified subject ID, COVID-19 status, age in years and sex were almost always included in the sample metadata. Where available, HLA class I and class II types were taken from metadata supplied by the sample provider and were not determined by assay-based typing. What the study reported, not specific to this receptor: How much clinical and demographic metadata was included differed by source and by participant, and the metadata was provided uncurated.

TCRbeta CDR3 regions were amplified from genomic DNA by means of the immunoSEQ Assay, a bias-controlled multiplex PCR. On the authors' methods: The number of nucleated cells in each sample was estimated by amplification of reference gene primers within the assay. To quantify the absolute abundance of each unique TCRbeta CDR3 rearrangement, sequence reads were collapsed and filtered. For each sample, productive Simpson clonality was calculated as the square root of Simpson's diversity index across productive rearrangements. TCRdb mirrors the immuneACCESS table, restricted to in-frame sequences. Some clones are absent from its copies; in checked studies, under half trace to an unresolved V gene, and the reason for the others is unknown. D and trimming come from the DNA, and the V and J calls and clone size come from that table. Here the sample has about 220,000 clones; roughly 90% occur a single time. The biggest ten clones account for 2.2% of the sample.

Reading from cysteine to phenylalanine, the CDR3 counts 14 amino acids. Just the 42-base CDR3 DNA is kept, in frame starting at base 1. The germline V gene encodes CDR1 SNHLY and CDR2 FYNNEI. After removal of 6 bases from V and 4 bases from J, the junction retains 7 bases not matched to a gene. Of note for this clone: The antigen it recognizes is unknown. Qualities for individual bases were not recorded, and no much larger clone is one base off.

A second Seattle source provided samples from volunteer blood donors who had recovered from COVID-19. Each collaborating institution followed its own protocols to collect whole blood in K2EDTA tubes. For TCRbeta analysis, collaborator samples were shipped as frozen whole blood, as isolated PBMCs, or as DNA extracted from either sample type. Sequencing input: peripheral blood. The receptor's source is a man aged 30 to 39 who had recovered from COVID-19. This receptor chain uses TRBV2 and TRBJ2-3; TRBD1 agrees with 7 junctional bases. The CDR3 protein is CASRLRQGADTQYF. The DNA sequence follows: TGTGCCAGCAGGTTACGACAGGGAGCAGATACGCAGTATTTT.